A selection of T cell receptor beta chains follows, all from one sample in a study of early stage breast cancer tumors. This table comes from immunoSEQ multiplex PCR, and its TCRdb copy is limited to in-frame clones, with some not included. The sample has under 20,000 clones; around 83% are singletons. The sample comprised blood. These receptors came from a person aged 70 to 79 with breast cancer. Each CDR3 is given with its conserved first and last residue. D genes are given only for firm matches. Clone size is not always given. Where it is, it says once, few, many or a class for expanded clones.

TRBV6-5,TRBJ2-7,NA,NA,TGTGCCAGCAGTTACCGCAAAAACAGGGGAGGCGAGCAGTACTTC,CASSYRKNRGGEQYF
TRBV5-1,TRBJ2-7,NA,NA,TGCGCCAGCAGCAGGGGAAAATCCGAGCAGTACTTC,CASSRGKSEQYF
TRBV5-1,TRBJ2-3,NA,TRBD2,TGCGCCAGCAGGGCCGGGACTAGAGGCACAGATACGCAGTATTTT,CASRAGTRGTDTQYF
TRBV14,TRBJ2-3,NA,NA,TGTGCCAGCAGCCGGGGACTTTACACAGATACGCAGTATTTT,CASSRGLYTDTQYF
TRBV5-1,TRBJ2-7,NA,TRBD1,TGCGCCAGCAGCGCAACCGGGACAGGGTATGACGAGCAGTACTTC,CASSATGTGYDEQYF
TRBV28,TRBJ1-5,NA,NA,TGTGCCAGCAGTCGTGGGCAGGGCGGTCAGCCCCAGCATTTT,CASSRGQGGQPQHF
TRBV28,TRBJ2-5,NA,NA,TGTGCCAGCAGTAGGAGCGATTCAGTCCAAGAGACCCAGTACTTC,CASSRSDSVQETQYF
TRBV2,TRBJ2-3,NA,NA,TGTGCCAGCAGTGCTTTCGGGGGGCCGGGAGATACGCAGTATTTT,CASSAFGGPGDTQYF
TRBV29-1,TRBJ2-3,NA,TRBD1,TGCAGCGTTGATGGGACAGGGGGTGATACGCAGTATTTT,CSVDGTGGDTQYF
TRBV2,TRBJ1-1,NA,TRBD1,TGTGCCAGCAGTGAAGCGCTTCGGACAGGGAACACTGAAGCTTTCTTT,CASSEALRTGNTEAFF
TRBV7-6,TRBJ1-3,NA,NA,TGTGCCAGCAGCTCAGGAGGATCTGGAAACACCATATATTTT,CASSSGGSGNTIYF
TRBV19,TRBJ2-3,NA,TRBD2,TGTGCCAGTAGTATGCGGGGGGCAGATACGCAGTATTTT,CASSMRGADTQYF
TRBV30,TRBJ1-1,NA,NA,TGTGCCTGGACCCTCAGGAGGGGTACGAACACTGAAGCTTTCTTT,CAWTLRRGTNTEAFF
TRBV11-2,TRBJ1-2,once,NA,TGTGCCAGCAGCTTGAGTTTTCCCAGGACTGCTAACTATGGCTACACCTTC,CASSLSFPRTANYGYTF
TRBV7-3,TRBJ1-1,few,TRBD1,TGTGCCAGCAGCTGGACAGGTAACACTGAAGCTTTCTTT,CASSWTGNTEAFF
TRBV14,TRBJ2-7,NA,NA,TGTGCCAGCAGCGCGGGATACGAGCAGTACTTC,CASSAGYEQYF
TRBV4-3,TRBJ2-3,NA,TRBD2,TGCGCCAGCAGCCAAGGCGGGGGGGCCAATACGCAGTATTTT,CASSQGGGANTQYF
TRBV5-4,TRBJ2-1,once,TRBD2,TGTGCCAGCAGCCGGAGCGGGGGGGCTTACAATGAGCAGTTCTTC,CASSRSGGAYNEQFF
TRBV27,TRBJ2-5,NA,TRBD1,TGTGCCAGCAGTCCACAGGGGGCGTGGGAGACCCAGTACTTC,CASSPQGAWETQYF
TRBV7-6,TRBJ2-1,few,NA,TGTGCCAGCAGTCTAGGGGGAAGTGGTGAGCAGTTCTTC,CASSLGGSGEQFF
TRBV5-1,TRBJ2-2,NA,TRBD2,TGCGCCAGCAGCTTGAGCGGGGGCCCGGGCGGGGAGCTGTTTTTT,CASSLSGGPGGELFF
TRBV30,TRBJ2-2,NA,TRBD2,TGTGCCTGGAGCCCCCACGGGGGGGCGGTCGGGGAGCTGTTTTTT,CAWSPHGGAVGELFF
TRBV9,TRBJ2-5,NA,TRBD2,TGTGCCAGCAGCACCGGACTAGCGGGGGCTCACGGGAGAGAGACCCAGTACTTC,CASSTGLAGAHGRETQYF
TRBV19,TRBJ1-5,NA,TRBD1,TGTGCCAGTAGTACCAAGGACAGGGGGTCGTATCAGCCCCAGCATTTT,CASSTKDRGSYQPQHF
TRBV4-2,TRBJ1-1,NA,TRBD1,TGTGCCAGCAGCCGCTCCGGGACAGAGAACACTGAAGCTTTCTTT,CASSRSGTENTEAFF